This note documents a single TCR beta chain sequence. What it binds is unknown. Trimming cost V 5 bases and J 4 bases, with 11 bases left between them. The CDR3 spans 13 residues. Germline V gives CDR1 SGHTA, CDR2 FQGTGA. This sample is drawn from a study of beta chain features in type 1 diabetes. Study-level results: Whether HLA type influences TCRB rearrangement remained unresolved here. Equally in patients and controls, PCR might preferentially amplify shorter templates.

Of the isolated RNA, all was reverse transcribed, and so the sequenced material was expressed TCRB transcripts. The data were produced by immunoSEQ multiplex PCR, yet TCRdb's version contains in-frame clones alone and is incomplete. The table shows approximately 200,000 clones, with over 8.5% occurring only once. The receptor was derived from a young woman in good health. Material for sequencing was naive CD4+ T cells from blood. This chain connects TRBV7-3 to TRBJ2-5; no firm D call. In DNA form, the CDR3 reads TGTGCCAGCAGCCCAAGGCCGGGAGAGACCCAGTACTTC. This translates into CASSPRPGETQYF. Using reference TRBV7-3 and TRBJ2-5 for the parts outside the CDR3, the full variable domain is GAGVSQTPSNKVTEKGKYVELRCDPISGHTALYWYRQSLGQGPEFLIYFQGTGAADDSGLPNDRFFAVRPEGSVSTLKIQRTERGDSAVYLCASSPRPGETQYFGPGTRLLVL.